What follows are 17 T cell receptor beta chains derived from one specimen sequenced in a study of T cell responses to AZD1222 COVID-19 vaccine. TCRdb's table, derived via immunoSEQ multiplex PCR, lists solely in-frame clones and lacks some. The sample lists about 120,000 clones, over 75% seen once, with 4% to 5% in the top ten. Here the sequenced sample was peripheral blood, taken 28 days after the second dose of the MenACWY control vaccine. These receptors were taken from an adult who received the MenACWY meningococcal vaccine as a control.

The J gene is TRBJ2-5, the V gene TRBV5-4; TRBD2 matches 11 bases. Germline loops: CDR1 SGHNT, CDR2 YYREEE (reference sequence). The length of the CDR3 is 15 residues. J lost 2 bases, V lost 0 bases, and 0 bases had no gene match. In DNA, the CDR3 is TGTGCCAGCAGCTTGGGACTAGCGGGGCAAGAGACCCAGTACTTC. Encoded protein: CASSLGLAGQETQYF.

The chain couples TRBV11-3 to TRBJ2-7; the D is unclear. Germline V gene sequence: CDR1 SGHNT, CDR2 YENEEA. This CDR3 is built from 11 residues. The CDR3 protein is CAVGLAYEQYF. The CDR3 nucleotides read TGTGCAGTGGGCCTGGCCTACGAGCAGTACTTC.

The CDR3 loop reads CASREPTWGGELFF. CDR3 nucleotide sequence: TGTGCCAGCAGAGAACCGACCTGGGGCGGGGAGCTGTTTTTT. This chain joins TRBV27 and TRBJ2-2; D not certain. The V gene's germline CDR1 is MNHEY and CDR2 SMNVEV (reference sequence). Trimming took off 6 bases at V and 7 bases at J, with 15 bases between the two ends. The CDR3 length is 14 residues.

V and J are TRBV5-1 and TRBJ2-3; D may be TRBD1 or TRBD2 (6 bases each). The V and J ends lost 4 bases and 3 bases respectively, with 12 bases between them. CDR1 is SGHRS and CDR2 is YFSETQ in the germline V gene. The CDR3 length is 14 residues. The CDR3 protein is CASSRGGPTDTQYF. The DNA for the CDR3 is TGCGCCAGCAGCAGAGGGGGGCCGACAGATACGCAGTATTTT.

The gene calls are TRBV7-9 and TRBJ1-6; D is undetermined. This CDR3 has 15 amino acids. Germline V gene data show CDR1 as SEHNR and CDR2 as FQNEAQ (reference sequence). Trimming left V 5 bases short and J 11 bases short, with 19 bases between. CDR3 region: CASSPSPPLTPPLHF. The CDR3, as DNA: TGTGCCAGCAGCCCGAGCCCGCCTCTTACTCCACCCCTCCACTTT.

V and J are TRBV24-1 and TRBJ2-3; D perhaps matches TRBD1 (6 bases). Deletions cut 5 bases from V and 5 bases from J, with 10 bases between. CDR1 is KGHDR and CDR2 is SFDVKD in the germline V gene. This CDR3 has 13 residues. This CDR3 is CATSVGTLDTQYF. For the CDR3, the DNA is TGTGCCACCAGTGTAGGGACATTAGATACGCAGTATTTT.

The gene calls are TRBV6-2 or TRBV6-3 and TRBJ1-4, with 10 bases matching TRBD1. Germline lookup yields CDR1 MNHEY and CDR2 SVGEGT. Trimming cost V 5 bases and J 5 bases; bases outside gene matches: 2. The CDR3 loop spans 14 amino acids. The CDR3 is CASSPGQGNEKLFF. CDR3 nucleotide sequence: TGTGCCAGCAGTCCGGGACAGGGGAATGAAAAACTGTTTTTT.

This chain links TRBV5-1 with TRBJ2-5, with D tentatively TRBD2 (6 bases). V shed 8 bases and J shed 3 bases, with 8 bases lying between them. The CDR3 has 11 residues. Germline V gene sequence: CDR1 SGHRS, CDR2 YFSETQ. Written as DNA, the CDR3 is TGCGCCAGTACGGGGGAAGAGACCCAGTACTTC. It translates to CASTGEETQYF.

This chain links TRBV5-1 with TRBJ1-2, with TRBD1 as a possible D gene (6 bases). The V end lost 0 bases, the J end lost 6 bases, and 12 bases lay between the germline ends. This CDR3 contains 14 residues. Germline values: CDR1 SGHRS, CDR2 YFSETQ. The CDR3 DNA follows: TGCGCCAGCAGCTTGGACAGGGCCCTTGATGGCTACACCTTC. It yields the protein CASSLDRALDGYTF.

The rearrangement joins TRBV6-5 to TRBJ1-6, with TRBD1 matching 9 bases. The ends lost 5 bases at V and 7 bases at J; junction bases unmatched: 6. The germline CDR1 and CDR2 sequences are MNHEY and SVGAGI. This CDR3 has 15 residues. CDR3 region: CASSLRDRVNSPLHF. The CDR3 nucleotides read TGTGCCAGCAGTCTCCGGGACAGGGTGAATTCACCCCTCCACTTT.

This chain uses TRBV13 with TRBJ2-7; a possible D gene is TRBD1 (6 bases). V was clipped by 4 bases and J by 0 bases, with 16 bases between them. This CDR3 has 16 amino acids. Germline assignment: CDR1 PRHDT and CDR2 FYEKMQ (reference sequence). The CDR3 bases are TGTGCCAGCAGCTCTACAGGGTATGGGGTCTCCTACGAGCAGTACTTC. Amino acids: CASSSTGYGVSYEQYF. Using reference TRBV13 and TRBJ2-7 for the parts outside the CDR3, the full variable domain is AAGVIQSPRHLIKEKRETATLKCYPIPRHDTVYWYQQGPGQDPQFLISFYEKMQSDKGSIPDRFSAQQFSDYHSELNMSSLELGDSALYFCASSSTGYGVSYEQYFGPGTRLTVT.

The chain is built from TRBV7-7 and TRBJ2-2; D is perhaps TRBD1 (5 bases). V was trimmed by 6 bases and J by 4 bases, leaving 9 bases between them. Germline V gene sequence: CDR1 SSHAT, CDR2 FNYEAQ (reference sequence). The CDR3 sequence is 13 residues long. The CDR3 bases are TGTGCCAGCAGTATCGACAGCACCGGGGAGCTGTTTTTT. Its protein product is CASSIDSTGELFF. The variable domain in full, completed from reference TRBV7-7 and TRBJ2-2, reads GAGVSQSPRYKVTKRGQDVTLRCDPISSHATLYWYQQALGQGPEFLTYFNYEAQPDKSGLPSDRFSAERPEGSISTLTIQRTEQRDSAMYRCASSIDSTGELFFGEGSRLTVL.

The chain is built from TRBV19 and TRBJ1-1, with 8 bases that match TRBD1. CDR3 length equals 13 residues. The junction had 3 bases not matched to a gene; V was cut back by 5 bases and J by 4 bases. The germline CDR1 and CDR2 sequences are LNHDA and SQIVND (reference sequence). The CDR3 DNA is TGTGCCAGTAGTCAGGGGGCGATCACTGAAGCTTTCTTT. Protein sequence: CASSQGAITEAFF.

The chain uses TRBV29-1 and TRBJ1-1; D gene ambiguous. The germline CDR1 and CDR2 sequences are SQVTM and ANQGSEA. This CDR3 is built from 13 residues. V shed 4 bases and J shed 2 bases, with 11 bases lying between them. CDR3 region: CSVARGVNTEAFF. CDR3 in DNA: TGCAGCGTTGCCCGCGGAGTAAACACTGAAGCTTTCTTT.

This clone has only a few counts. The V call is TRBV6-5, the J call TRBJ1-1; TRBD1 aligns across 8 bases. Germline V gene lookup returns CDR1 MNHEY and CDR2 SVGAGI. The CDR3 covers 15 residues. Trimming removed 6 bases from V and 2 bases from J; junction bases left unmatched: 8. The CDR3 spells CASSLQQGVNTEAFF. Written as DNA, the CDR3 is TGTGCCAGCAGCCTCCAACAGGGGGTTAACACTGAAGCTTTCTTT.

The chain employs TRBV27 and TRBJ2-1; D unclear. CDR3 size: 12 residues. CDR1 MNHEY and CDR2 SMNVEV come from the germline V gene (reference sequence). V was cut by 0 bases and J by 5 bases, with 2 bases left in between. CDR3 protein: CASSLSNNEQFF. CDR3 coding DNA: TGTGCCAGCAGTTTATCAAACAATGAGCAGTTCTTC.

The chain joins TRBV18 to TRBJ2-6, with unresolved D. In germline, CDR1 is KGHSH, CDR2 LQKENI. Trimming left V 2 bases short and J 1 base short, with 15 bases between. This CDR3 spans 18 amino acids. This CDR3 is CASSPVAVAGSGANVLTF. Written as DNA, the CDR3 is TGTGCCAGCTCACCAGTGGCGGTCGCCGGTTCTGGGGCCAACGTCCTGACTTTC.